What follows are 30 T cell receptor beta chains derived from one specimen sequenced in a study of Ad26.COV2.S vaccination and SARS-CoV-2 variants. The table came from immunoSEQ multiplex PCR; TCRdb's copy has only in-frame clones and leaves some out. The sample yields 300,000 to 400,000 clones, 92% seen once. This material consisted of peripheral blood, taken after recovery from COVID-19. Every receptor here comes from a human donor who had recovered from COVID-19.

The chain employs TRBV7-3 and TRBJ1-5; TRBD1 agrees at 10 bases. V dropped 5 bases and J dropped 7; count of bases not matched to a gene: 2. This CDR3 spans 13 amino acids. Per the germline V gene, CDR1 is SGHTA and CDR2 is FQGTGA. The CDR3 loop is CASSLDRGQPQHF. The CDR3 coding sequence is TGTGCCAGCAGCCTGGACAGGGGGCAGCCCCAGCATTTT.

The chain uses TRBV20-1 and TRBJ2-3, with 8 bases aligning to TRBD1. Germline CDR1 DFQATT, CDR2 SNEGSKA (reference sequence). J was trimmed by 3 bases and V by 3 bases; bases with no gene match: 2. The CDR3 is made up of 13 amino acids. DNA for the CDR3: TGCAGTGCTAGTCAGGGGGCAACAGATACGCAGTATTTT. It translates to CSASQGATDTQYF.

The rearrangement joins TRBV4-2 to TRBJ1-2; D gene uncertain. Deletions cut 4 bases from V and 6 bases from J, with 18 bases between. The CDR3 is 15 amino acids. The germline V gene encodes CDR1 LGHNA and CDR2 YNFKEQ. Written as DNA, the CDR3 is TGTGCCAGCAGCCCCGAACCGGGCCGTAGGGATGGCTACACCTTC. Its translation: CASSPEPGRRDGYTF.

The chain carries TRBV21-1 and TRBJ1-2; the table's D gene call, TRBD1, was not cross checked with the DNA. TRBV21-1 is termed a pseudogene. CDR3 length: 14 amino acids. This CDR3 is CASTSPPGVEGYTF. The CDR3 nucleotides read TGTGCCAGCACCTCACCCCCAGGGGTAGAAGGCTACACCTTC.

The rearrangement links TRBV2 to TRBJ1-2; D is unresolved. Per germline, CDR1 SNHLY and CDR2 FYNNEI. With 3 bases removed from V and 4 bases from J, the gap between germline ends came to 6 bases. The CDR3 has 12 amino acids. The CDR3 loop reads CASSERSYGYTF. The CDR3 DNA reads as TGTGCCAGCAGTGAGAGAAGCTATGGCTACACCTTC.

This clone came up once. The rearrangement uses TRBV29-1 and TRBJ1-2; possible D gene TRBD1, 5 bases. CDR3 size: 14 residues. Germline values: CDR1 SQVTM, CDR2 ANQGSEA. The CDR3 DNA is TGCAGTTACCTAGGAGCAGGGACTAACTATGGCTACACCTTC. Its protein product is CSYLGAGTNYGYTF.

This chain uses TRBV2 with TRBJ2-1; 10 bases map to TRBD2. Germline V gene data show CDR1 as SNHLY and CDR2 as FYNNEI. Trimming cost V 11 bases and J 5 bases; bases outside gene matches: 6. The CDR3 spans 13 residues. CDR3 DNA sequence: TGTGCCGAAAGGACTAGCGGAGACAATGAGCAGTTCTTC. Its translation is CAERTSGDNEQFF.

The chain uses TRBV4-1 and TRBJ1-2; D remains unclear. The germline V and J ends were trimmed by 1 base and 2 bases, with 14 bases remaining between them. The CDR3 runs 16 residues. Germline V lookup: CDR1 MGHRA, CDR2 YSYEKL. The chain's CDR3 is CASSQGPVDGNYGYTF. As DNA, the CDR3 is TGCGCCAGCAGCCAAGGACCCGTGGACGGGAACTATGGCTACACCTTC.

This clone has a single count. The chain couples TRBV25-1 to TRBJ1-2; D unclear. V lost 0 bases and J lost 4, with 9 bases in between. The CDR3 spans 14 residues. The germline V gene has CDR1 MGHDK and CDR2 SYGVNS. The CDR3 region has the DNA TGTGCCAGCAGTGAATATCACAGTTCCTATGGCTACACCTTC. It is translated as CASSEYHSSYGYTF.

The chain links TRBV11-3 to TRBJ1-1; tentatively, D is TRBD1 (5 bases). The germline V gene encodes CDR1 SGHNT and CDR2 YENEEA. V gave up 0 bases and J gave up 2 bases, with 13 bases separating them. The CDR3 spans 16 residues. The CDR3 is CASSLDLAQGNTEAFF. DNA of the CDR3: TGTGCCAGCAGCTTAGATCTCGCGCAGGGTAACACTGAAGCTTTCTTT.

This chain joins TRBV9 and TRBJ1-2, with D perhaps TRBD1 (6 bases). Germline CDR1 SGDLS, CDR2 YYNGEE. CDR3 length: 17 amino acids. Trimming shortened V by 3 bases and J by 4 bases, and 22 bases separated the two germline ends. The CDR3 here is CASSAHLRQESSYGYTF. In DNA form, the CDR3 reads TGTGCCAGCAGCGCCCACCTCAGACAGGAATCTTCCTATGGCTACACCTTC.

The V gene is TRBV6-5, the J gene TRBJ2-1; a weak D match, TRBD2 (6 bases). Deletions cut 6 bases from V and 8 bases from J, with 20 bases between. CDR1 and CDR2 from the germline V gene are MNHEY and SVGAGI. The CDR3 loop spans 15 amino acids. CDR3 coding DNA: TGTGCCAGCAGAGAGAGTCCCGTACTAGCCCATGAGCAGTTCTTC. Translating it yields CASRESPVLAHEQFF.

The V call is TRBV9, the J call TRBJ2-5; TRBD2 aligns across 12 bases. Looked up from germline, CDR1 is SGDLS and CDR2 is YYNGEE. V gave up 4 bases and J gave up 2 bases; unmatched junction bases: 6. The CDR3 length is 16 residues. The CDR3 loop is CASSNRLAGDQETQYF. CDR3 coding DNA: TGTGCCAGCAGCAATAGACTAGCGGGGGATCAAGAGACCCAGTACTTC.

This CDR3 is CATKEDRDYQPQHF. DNA for the CDR3: TGTGCCACCAAGGAGGACAGGGACTATCAGCCCCAGCATTTT. The chain couples TRBV15 to TRBJ1-5, with 8 bases that match TRBD1. The CDR3 extends over 14 amino acids. Germline loops: CDR1 LNHNV, CDR2 YYDKDF (reference sequence). After removal of 7 bases from V and 5 bases from J, the junction contained 7 bases not matched to a gene.

The chain employs TRBV18 and TRBJ2-7; 10 bases are a match to TRBD1. This CDR3 spans 17 amino acids. Germline CDR1 is KGHSH and CDR2 is LQKENI. Losses at the gene ends were 4 bases for V and 5 bases for J; bases not matched to a gene: 14. CDR3 DNA sequence: TGTGCCAGCTCACGCATTAGTACCCCGACAGGGGGCAACGAGCAGTACTTC. This sequence encodes CASSRISTPTGGNEQYF. The variable domain in full, with the rest retrieved from reference TRBV18 and TRBJ2-7, is NAGVMQNPRHLVRRRGQEARLRCSPMKGHSHVYWYRQLPEEGLKFMVYLQKENIIDESGMPKERFSAEFPKEGPSILRIQQVVRGDSAAYFCASSRISTPTGGNEQYFGPGTRLTVT.

The chain carries TRBV3-1 (or the pseudogene TRBV3-2) and TRBJ2-7, with unresolved D. Per germline, CDR1 LGHDT and CDR2 YNNKEL (reference sequence). The CDR3 sequence is 14 residues long. Trimming removed 3 bases from V and 0 bases from J, with 9 bases in between. CDR3 in amino acids: CASSHLGGSYEQYF. The CDR3 DNA reads TGTGCCAGCAGCCACCTGGGCGGCTCCTACGAGCAGTACTTC.

The chain uses TRBV13 and TRBJ1-6; D is ambiguous. The CDR3 has 15 amino acids. The germline V gene has CDR1 PRHDT and CDR2 FYEKMQ (reference sequence). Trimming pared 6 bases from V and 0 bases from J, leaving 9 bases between. In DNA, the CDR3 is TGTGCCAGCAGATTTATGAGCTCCTATAATTCACCCCTCCACTTT. Translation gives CASRFMSSYNSPLHF.

The gene calls are TRBV7-9 and TRBJ1-6; D unclear. Germline V gives CDR1 SEHNR, CDR2 FQNEAQ (reference sequence). Trimming took 1 base from V and 7 from J, leaving 8 bases between them. The CDR3 is made up of 14 amino acids. The CDR3 DNA follows: TGTGCCAGCAGCTTAGTAGTCAGGAATTCACCCCTCCACTTT. It codes for CASSLVVRNSPLHF.

This chain links TRBV15 with TRBJ1-4; a possible D gene is TRBD1 (6 bases). Germline loops: CDR1 LNHNV, CDR2 YYDKDF (reference sequence). Between the trimmed V and J ends, which lost 3 bases and 12 bases, there was a span of 14 bases. CDR3 length: 13 amino acids. Written as DNA, the CDR3 is TGTGCCACCAGCAGCCGATACAGGGAGGAACTGTTTTTT. It specifies CATSSRYREELFF.

The chain has TRBV27 and TRBJ2-1; D may be TRBD1 or TRBD2 (5 bases each). CDR3 length: 15 amino acids. Germline CDR1 MNHEY, CDR2 SMNVEV (reference sequence). The V end lost 2 bases, the J end lost 3 bases, and 11 bases lay between the germline ends. CDR3 DNA: TGTGCCAGCAGTTTAGATGGGGGTTACTACAATGAGCAGTTCTTC. It is translated as CASSLDGGYYNEQFF.

The chain has TRBV27 and TRBJ1-6; the D is unclear. Germline V gives CDR1 MNHEY, CDR2 SMNVEV (reference sequence). V was trimmed by 6 bases and J by 5 bases, leaving 8 bases between them. The CDR3 sequence is 13 residues long. CDR3 sequence (DNA): TGTGCCAGCAGGACTCAAGATAATTCACCCCTCCACTTT. Its translation is CASRTQDNSPLHF.

The genes are TRBV7-9 and TRBJ1-6, with D perhaps matching TRBD1 (5 bases). Germline V gives CDR1 SEHNR, CDR2 FQNEAQ (reference sequence). V lost 6 bases to trimming and J lost 5 bases, with 11 bases between them. This CDR3 contains 14 residues. CDR3 DNA sequence: TGTGCCAGCAGTGGCAGGGCCGATAATTCACCCCTCCACTTT. Its translation: CASSGRADNSPLHF.

This clone came up once. V is TRBV11-2 and J is TRBJ1-4; 7 nucleotides agree with TRBD1. Per the germline V gene, CDR1 is SGHAT and CDR2 is FQNNGV. The length of the CDR3 is 15 residues. Trimming cost V 3 bases and J 4 bases; bases outside gene matches: 5. This chain's CDR3 is CASSFAGQFNEKLFF. DNA for the CDR3: TGTGCCAGCAGCTTCGCGGGACAGTTTAATGAAAAACTGTTTTTT.

This chain links TRBV29-1 with TRBJ1-2; D call uncertain. V was shortened by 3 bases and J by 8 bases, with 16 bases between the two germline ends. The length of the CDR3 is 13 residues. Germline V gene lookup returns CDR1 SQVTM and CDR2 ANQGSEA. CDR3 DNA sequence: TGCAGCGTTGACCGCGCCGGATTTCGAGGCTACACCTTC. This gives the protein CSVDRAGFRGYTF.

This chain joins TRBV29-1 and TRBJ2-7, with TRBD2 identical over 11 bases. Germline V gene data show CDR1 as SQVTM and CDR2 as ANQGSEA. The CDR3 contains 15 residues. The V and J ends lost 3 bases and 2 bases, in that order; junction bases with no gene match: 6. CDR3 region: CSVEGQLAGAYEQYF. The CDR3 DNA reads as TGCAGCGTTGAGGGACAACTAGCGGGGGCCTACGAGCAGTACTTC.

This rearrangement joins TRBV6-1 to TRBJ2-4, with TRBD2 identical over 10 bases. With 2 bases clipped from V and 0 bases from J, the junction kept 7 bases outside the gene matches. This CDR3 has 18 amino acids. Germline CDR1 MNHNS, CDR2 SASEGT. The CDR3 here is CASSEPGLAVLAKNIQYF. For the CDR3, the DNA is TGTGCCAGCAGTGAACCCGGACTAGCGGTACTAGCCAAAAACATTCAGTACTTC.

J is TRBJ2-1 and V is TRBV9, with 14 bases matching TRBD2. Germline loops: CDR1 SGDLS, CDR2 YYNGEE. The V gene end was trimmed by 0 bases and the J gene end by 5 bases; junction bases not matched to a gene: 4. The CDR3 contains 17 residues. The CDR3 DNA sequence: TGTGCCAGCAGCGTAGCCCAGGGACTAGCGGGGGACAATGAGCAGTTCTTC. This sequence encodes CASSVAQGLAGDNEQFF.

The chain uses TRBV6-2 or TRBV6-3 and TRBJ2-5, with D tentatively TRBD2 (5 bases). The germline CDR1 and CDR2 sequences are MNHEY and SVGEGT. The CDR3 is made up of 14 amino acids. Trimming took off 3 bases at V and 0 bases at J, with 8 bases between the two ends. The CDR3 spells CASSYTDYQETQYF. In nucleotides, the CDR3 is TGTGCCAGCAGTTATACGGACTACCAAGAGACCCAGTACTTC.

This clone was picked up one time. The V gene is TRBV7-9, the J gene TRBJ2-7, with TRBD2 matching over 14 bases. Germline V lookup: CDR1 SEHNR, CDR2 FQNEAQ (reference sequence). Losses at the gene ends were 4 bases for V and 6 bases for J; bases not matched to a gene: 5. This CDR3 contains 15 residues. DNA of the CDR3: TGTGCCAGCAGCTGGACTAGCGGGGGGCCGGGCGAGCAGTACTTC. This gives the protein CASSWTSGGPGEQYF.

This sequence joins TRBV3-1 (or the pseudogene TRBV3-2) and TRBJ2-5; D is unresolved. Trimming left V 4 bases short and J 0 bases short, with 9 bases between. The CDR3 spans 14 residues. Germline V gene sequence: CDR1 LGHDT, CDR2 YNNKEL (reference sequence). The CDR3 bases are TGTGCCAGCAGCCCGTACATATACCAAGAGACCCAGTACTTC. This translates into CASSPYIYQETQYF.